This T cell receptor (beta chain) was sequenced in a study of cytomegalovirus exposure and HLA in healthy donors. About the research overall: The early release's HLA-typed donors yielded approximately 82 million unique TCRs. Regarding the study as a whole: Specificity of three CMV-associated chains for CMV antigens was verified in vitro.

Nominally healthy donors were sampled, though unrecorded immune exposures were likely. Germline V gene lookup returns CDR1 SQVTM and CDR2 ANQGSEA. The J segment lost 7 bases and the V segment lost 0 bases, leaving 5 bases of the junction unmatched. The CDR3 is made up of 13 amino acids. A note on this clone: Its specificity is not known.

The PCR made use of 60 Vbeta and 13 Jbeta primers. Some clones are missing from TCRdb's copy, which holds only in-frame ones; the method was immunoSEQ multiplex PCR. The profile shows about 160,000 clones, almost 85% of them singletons. The TCR sequence derives from a man between 25 and 39 years old in good health and CMV-seronegative. Material for sequencing was PBMCs. The chain links TRBV29-1 to TRBJ1-2; 7 positions agree with TRBD1. The CDR3 coding sequence is TGCAGCGTTGAAGATCCCGGGACAGTTGGCTACACCTTC. Encoded protein: CSVEDPGTVGYTF.